This T cell receptor beta chain was obtained from a study of T cell repertoires in cytomegalovirus infection. At the level of the study: Public TCR beta signatures indicated both CMV infection and matching HLA type.

The germline gives CDR1 SEHNR, CDR2 FQNEAQ (reference sequence). The CDR3 length is 16 residues. V was trimmed by 5 bases and J by 0 bases, leaving 14 bases between them. At least ten counts were recorded for this clonotype. A single record per CDR3 protein comes from TCRdb applying MiXCR to the reads. Found here are around 530,000 distinct CDR3 sequences, about a quarter of them singletons; the top ten hold roughly 13%. V gene TRBV7-9 combines with J gene TRBJ2-4; tentative D call: TRBD2 (6 bases). The material sequenced was PBMCs. The TCR comes from a human donor in good health (CMV status not recorded). Some clones in this sample may be carry-over from other donors' samples. CDR3 nucleotide sequence: TGTGCCAGCAGCCAGATCGGGACTCTAGCCAAAAACATTCAGTACTTC. It yields the protein CASSQIGTLAKNIQYF. Full variable domain (remainder filled in from reference TRBV7-9 and TRBJ2-4): DTGVSQNPRHKITKRGQNVTFRCDPISEHNRLYWYRQTLGQGPEFLTYFQNEAQLEKSRLLSDRFSAERPKGSFSTLEIQRTEQGDSAMYLCASSQIGTLAKNIQYFGAGTRLSVL.